This record covers a single T cell receptor beta chain. The data were obtained in a study of blood T cell repertoires in COVID-19. On the study more broadly: PBMCs, B-cell-depleted T cells, or T cells provided the cDNA or gDNA that made up the material.

Germline V CDR1 and CDR2: LNHDA, SQIVND (reference sequence). The CDR3 runs to 13 residues. V gave up 5 bases and J gave up 5 bases, with 10 bases separating them. Study processing details: Amplification of reference gene primers provided the estimated nucleated cell counts. Sequencing used immunoSEQ multiplex PCR; TCRdb keeps in-frame clones, though not all of them. The V and J calls and clone size come from that table; D and trimming were worked out from the DNA. The sample lists 110,000 or so clones, roughly 81% seen once, with roughly 3.5% in the top ten. The specimen was peripheral blood. The V and J genes are TRBV19 and TRBJ1-5; D possibly corresponds to TRBD1 (5 bases). This clonotype was sampled from a man aged 35 to 55 with acute or convalescent COVID-19. CDR3 sequence: CASSAGGDQPQHF. DNA for the CDR3: TGTGCCAGTAGTGCGGGGGGAGATCAGCCCCAGCATTTT.